This T cell receptor (beta chain) was identified in a study of T cells after yellow fever vaccination. General study findings and limits: It was the secondary response that reached its peak faster, day 5 versus 15, but it was weaker. It was a small share of clonotypes that appeared in both CD4 and CD8 compartments.

This clonotype was detected many times. Its antigen is undetermined. Synthesis of TCR cDNA relied on 5'RACE template switching, which attached a universal primer site and UMIs. Each CDR3 protein gets one entry after TCRdb re-called the 5' RACE reads with MiXCR. The profile shows 100,000 to 150,000 distinct CDR3 sequences, approximately 16% of them singletons. Trimming pared 9 bases from V and 6 bases from J, leaving 8 bases between. The germline V gene has CDR1 SNHLY and CDR2 FYNNEI. CDR3 size: 11 residues. The TCR comes from a young man who received the YFV17D yellow fever vaccine. The sequenced sample was CD8+ T cells sorted from PBMCs, obtained 5 days after the yellow fever booster vaccination. The chain recombines TRBV2 with TRBJ2-2; D is unresolved. The CDR3 coding sequence is TGTGCCAGTTACTTCTCCGGGGAGCTGTTTTTT. It is translated as CASYFSGELFF.